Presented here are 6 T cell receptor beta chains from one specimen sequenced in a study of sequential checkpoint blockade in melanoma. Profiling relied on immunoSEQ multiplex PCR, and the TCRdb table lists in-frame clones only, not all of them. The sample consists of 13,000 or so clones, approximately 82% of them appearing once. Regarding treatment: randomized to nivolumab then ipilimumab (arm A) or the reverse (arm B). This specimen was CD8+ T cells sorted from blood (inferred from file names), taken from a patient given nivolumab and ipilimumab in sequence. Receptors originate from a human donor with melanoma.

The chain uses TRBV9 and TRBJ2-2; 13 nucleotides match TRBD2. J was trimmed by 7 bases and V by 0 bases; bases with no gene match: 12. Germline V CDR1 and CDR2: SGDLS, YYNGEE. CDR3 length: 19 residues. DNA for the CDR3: TGTGCCAGCAGCGTAGTAGGACTAGCGGGAGTGGCGAACGGCGGGGAGCTGTTTTTT. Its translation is CASSVVGLAGVANGGELFF.

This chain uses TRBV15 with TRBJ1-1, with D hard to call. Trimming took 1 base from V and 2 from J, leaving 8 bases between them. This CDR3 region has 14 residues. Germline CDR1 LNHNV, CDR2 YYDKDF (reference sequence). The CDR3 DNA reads TGTGCCACCAGCAGAGCACAGATAAACACTGAAGCTTTCTTT. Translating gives CATSRAQINTEAFF.

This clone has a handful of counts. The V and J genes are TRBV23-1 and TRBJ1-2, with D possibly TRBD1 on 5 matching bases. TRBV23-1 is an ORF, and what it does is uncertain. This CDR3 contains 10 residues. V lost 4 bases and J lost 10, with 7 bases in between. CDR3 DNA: TGCGCCAGCAGTCCAGGGTACTACACCTTC. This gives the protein CASSPGYYTF.

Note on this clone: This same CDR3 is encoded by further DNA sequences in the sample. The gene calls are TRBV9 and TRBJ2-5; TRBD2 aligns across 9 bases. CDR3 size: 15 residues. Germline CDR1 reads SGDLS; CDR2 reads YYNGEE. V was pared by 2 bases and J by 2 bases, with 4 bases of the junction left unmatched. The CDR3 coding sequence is TGTGCCAGCAGCGTTAGCGGGAGACCACAAGAGACCCAGTACTTC. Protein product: CASSVSGRPQETQYF.

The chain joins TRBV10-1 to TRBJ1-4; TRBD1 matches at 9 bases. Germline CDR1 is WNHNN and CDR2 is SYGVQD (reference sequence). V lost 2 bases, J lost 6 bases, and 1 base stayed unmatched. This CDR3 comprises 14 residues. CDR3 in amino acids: CASSEGTGYEKLFF. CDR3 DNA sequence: TGCGCCAGCAGTGAGGGGACAGGGTATGAAAAACTGTTTTTT.

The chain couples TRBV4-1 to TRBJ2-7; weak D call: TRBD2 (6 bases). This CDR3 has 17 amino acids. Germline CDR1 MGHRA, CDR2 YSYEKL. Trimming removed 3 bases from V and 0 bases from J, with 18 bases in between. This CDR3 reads CASSHSGGNSGSYEQYF. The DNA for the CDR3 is TGCGCCAGCAGCCATTCGGGCGGAAATAGCGGCTCCTACGAGCAGTACTTC.